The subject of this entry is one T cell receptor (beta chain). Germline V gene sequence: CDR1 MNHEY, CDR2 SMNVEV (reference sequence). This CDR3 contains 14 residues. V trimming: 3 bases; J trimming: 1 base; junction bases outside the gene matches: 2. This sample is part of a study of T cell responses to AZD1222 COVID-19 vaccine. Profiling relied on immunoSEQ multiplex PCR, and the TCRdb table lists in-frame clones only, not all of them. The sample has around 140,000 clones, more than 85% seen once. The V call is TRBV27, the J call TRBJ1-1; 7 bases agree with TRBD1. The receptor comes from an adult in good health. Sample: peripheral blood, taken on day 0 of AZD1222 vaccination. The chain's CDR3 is CASSFGTENTEAFF. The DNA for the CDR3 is TGTGCCAGCAGTTTTGGGACAGAGAACACTGAAGCTTTCTTT.